This T cell receptor beta chain comes out of a study of metastatic and nonmetastatic thyroid tumors. Germline CDR1 is SGHAT and CDR2 is FQNNGV. The CDR3 loop spans 15 amino acids. Trimming removed 3 bases from V and 9 bases from J; junction bases left unmatched: 12. This clone was observed many times. Not a single patient had been given any form of treatment at any point before undergoing thyroid surgery. TCRdb reprocessed the PCR reads using MiXCR. Of some 21,000 clones listed, roughly 27% were seen once; the top ten hold 3% to 4%. Sample: blood. This clonotype originated in a male donor with papillary thyroid cancer or a benign thyroid nodule (not recorded which). Some clones in this sample may be carry-over from other donors' samples. The chain uses TRBV11-2 and TRBJ2-5; 8 nucleotides line up with TRBD2. The CDR3 nucleotides read TGTGCCAGCAGCTTTGGGGGTGGAGTCGGGGGGGCCCAGTACTTC. Its protein product is CASSFGGGVGGAQYF.